This TCR beta chain was identified in a study of cytomegalovirus exposure and HLA in healthy donors. Whole-study results and caveats: A classifier reportedly called cytomegalovirus status with high sensitivity and specificity. Investigators reported around 150 TCR beta chains as tied to cytomegalovirus.

Primers: 60 Vbeta forward and 13 Jbeta reverse. The repertoire was sequenced with immunoSEQ multiplex PCR; TCRdb's copy has only in-frame clones and lacks some. The sample has approximately 160,000 clones; around 75% are singletons. Germline CDR1 and CDR2: LGHNA and YNFKEQ. The CDR3 length is 14 residues. V shed 1 base and J shed 8 bases, with 12 bases lying between them. Turning to this clone: Its antigen is unknown.

Sequencing input: PBMCs. V gene TRBV4-2 combines with J gene TRBJ2-1; D unclear. The receptor comes from a human donor in good health. CDR3 DNA sequence: TGTGCCAGCAGCCAAGTAAGACTTACCGATGAGCAGTTCTTC. Translated, it gives CASSQVRLTDEQFF.